This T cell receptor (beta chain) was profiled in a study of cytomegalovirus exposure and HLA in healthy donors listed by TCRdb under 2017. With regard to the full study: According to a later analysis, one platform produced both the approximately 110 validation repertoires and the 550 to 800 repertoires of the first cohort. The study aimed to test whether cataloging public T cell receptors could reveal signatures of past pathogen exposure. A separate validation cohort of 100 to 150 different subjects was used in addition to the approximately 610-subject first cohort. High-throughput TCR immunosequencing, statistical association of individual TCRs with disease status, and machine learning were combined to predict cytomegalovirus infection status. General findings and caveats noted by the study authors: In vitro tests confirmed that three of the cytomegalovirus-associated TCR beta chains recognize cytomegalovirus antigens. The study gave a list of under 200 TCR beta chains associated with cytomegalovirus. The authors suggested that the approach could potentially be generalized to other disease states and immunological phenotypes. A later analysis lacked HLA typing for the validation cohort, so it scored co-occurrence in that cohort across all 120 repertoires. While some public TCRs were present in many individuals, most TCR sequences turned up only very rarely across donors. Of the cluster scores, around 95% were above 0 in a later analysis, which found that TCRs clustered in the first cohort also tended to co-occur in the approximately 120 validation repertoires. The classifier was reported to diagnose cytomegalovirus status with high specificity and sensitivity in both the original cohort and the validation cohort.

Library creation used the immunoSEQ multiplex PCR assay. The published analysis was carried out like this. A statistical classification framework was built to diagnose cytomegalovirus status from the catalog of TCR beta chain sequences. TCRdb took this table from immuneACCESS and kept in-frame rearrangements with V and J called. Such tables lack part of the clones; where checked against another copy, unresolved V genes explain under half of the gap, and the rest is unexplained. V, J and clone size are taken as reported in that table, and D and trimming were inferred from the DNA itself. The sample table lists more than 250,000 clones, approximately 90% of them with a count of one. More than 0.8% of the sample goes to the ten largest clones. Inclusive of the bounding cysteine and phenylalanine, the CDR3 is 16 residues long. Only the CDR3 part of the read is kept: 48 bases, read in frame from the first base. In the germline V gene, CDR1 corresponds to LGHNA and CDR2 to YSLEER. The germline V and J ends show losses of 3 bases and 1 base respectively, and no gene match explains 3 bases of the junction.

The donors belonged to the validation cohort of around 130 subjects, which was separate from the approximately 610-subject first cohort. Regarding this clone: Its antigen has not been determined. Per-base quality was not reported, and no clone a single base away is much larger than it.

The clonotype comes from a woman aged 18-30 years in good health and CMV-seronegative. The sample consisted of PBMCs. The V gene is TRBV4-3 and the J gene is TRBJ1-3, with 10 middle bases fitting TRBD1. The DNA is as follows: TGCGCCAGCAGCCAGCGGGACAGGGGTTCTGGAAACACCATATATTTT. Its protein reads: CASSQRDRGSGNTIYF.